What follows is one TCR beta chain and its context. This specimen belongs to a study of T cell responses to AZD1222 COVID-19 vaccine. The table came from immunoSEQ multiplex PCR; TCRdb's copy has only in-frame clones and leaves some out. This sample has around 99,000 clones, with 87% found just once. V gave up 11 bases and J gave up 1 base, with 8 bases separating them. The CDR3 totals 11 residues. The germline gives CDR1 LGHNT, CDR2 FRNRAP. This chain links TRBV12-5 with TRBJ1-1; D not certain. The specimen was peripheral blood, collected on day 0 of AZD1222 vaccination. The clonotype was recovered from an adult in good health. The CDR3 protein is CAAGENTEAFF. The CDR3 nucleotides read TGTGCTGCCGGGGAGAACACTGAAGCTTTCTTT.